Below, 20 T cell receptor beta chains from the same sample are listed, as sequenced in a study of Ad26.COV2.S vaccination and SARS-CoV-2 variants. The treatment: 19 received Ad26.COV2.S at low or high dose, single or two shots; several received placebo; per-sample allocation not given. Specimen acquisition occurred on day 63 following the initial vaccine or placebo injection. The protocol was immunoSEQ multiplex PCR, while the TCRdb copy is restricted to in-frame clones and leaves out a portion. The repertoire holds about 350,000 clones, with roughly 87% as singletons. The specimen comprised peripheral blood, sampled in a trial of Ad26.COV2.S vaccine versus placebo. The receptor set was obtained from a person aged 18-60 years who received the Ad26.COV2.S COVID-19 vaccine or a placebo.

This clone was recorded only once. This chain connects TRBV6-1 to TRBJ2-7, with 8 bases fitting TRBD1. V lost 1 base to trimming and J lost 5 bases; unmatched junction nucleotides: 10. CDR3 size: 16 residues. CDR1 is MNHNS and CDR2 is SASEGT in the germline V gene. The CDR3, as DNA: TGTGCCAGCAGTGAAGAAGCGCACAGGGGGTTCGACGAGCAGTACTTC. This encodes CASSEEAHRGFDEQYF.

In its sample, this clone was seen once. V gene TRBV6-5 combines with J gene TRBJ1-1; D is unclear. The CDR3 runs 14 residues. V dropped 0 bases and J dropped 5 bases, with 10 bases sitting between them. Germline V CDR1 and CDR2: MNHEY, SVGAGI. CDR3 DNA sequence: TGTGCCAGCAGTTACTCATCGGGCTGGACTGAAGCTTTCTTT. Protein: CASSYSSGWTEAFF.

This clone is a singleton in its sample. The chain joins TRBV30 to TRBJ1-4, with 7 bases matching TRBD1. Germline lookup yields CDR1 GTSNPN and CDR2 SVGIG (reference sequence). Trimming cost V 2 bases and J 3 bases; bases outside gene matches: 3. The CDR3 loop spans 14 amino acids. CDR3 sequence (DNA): TGTGCCTGGAGTCCCGGGACAGCTAATGAAAAACTGTTTTTT. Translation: CAWSPGTANEKLFF.

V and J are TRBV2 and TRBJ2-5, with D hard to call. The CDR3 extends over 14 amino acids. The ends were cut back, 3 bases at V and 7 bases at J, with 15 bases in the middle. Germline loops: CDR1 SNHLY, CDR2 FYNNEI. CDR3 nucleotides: TGTGCCAGCAGTGATTTGGCACAAGGTGGGACCCAGTACTTC. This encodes CASSDLAQGGTQYF.

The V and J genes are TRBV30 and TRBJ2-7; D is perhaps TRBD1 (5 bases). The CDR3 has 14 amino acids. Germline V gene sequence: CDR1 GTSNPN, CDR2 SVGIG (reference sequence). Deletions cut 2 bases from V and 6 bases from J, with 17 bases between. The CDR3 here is CAWSSPTVASEQYF. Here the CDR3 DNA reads TGTGCCTGGAGTTCCCCGACAGTGGCAAGCGAGCAGTACTTC. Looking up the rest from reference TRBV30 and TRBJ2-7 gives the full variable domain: SQTIHQWPATLVQPVGSPLSLECTVEGTSNPNLYWYRQAAGRGLQLLFYSVGIGQISSEVPQNLSASRPQDRQFILSSKKLLLSDSGFYLCAWSSPTVASEQYFGPGTRLTVT.

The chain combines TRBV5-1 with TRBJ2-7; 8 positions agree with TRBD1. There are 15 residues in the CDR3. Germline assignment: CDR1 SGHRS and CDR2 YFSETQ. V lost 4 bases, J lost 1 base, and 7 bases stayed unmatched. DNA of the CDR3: TGCGCCAGCAGCCCAAATTGGGACAGGTCCTACGAGCAGTACTTC. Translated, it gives CASSPNWDRSYEQYF.

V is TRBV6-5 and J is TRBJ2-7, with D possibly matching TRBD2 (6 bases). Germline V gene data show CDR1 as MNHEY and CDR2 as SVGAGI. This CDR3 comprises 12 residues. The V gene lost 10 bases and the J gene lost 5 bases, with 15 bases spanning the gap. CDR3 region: CATTREGHEQYF. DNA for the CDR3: TGTGCCACCACGCGGGAAGGACACGAGCAGTACTTC.

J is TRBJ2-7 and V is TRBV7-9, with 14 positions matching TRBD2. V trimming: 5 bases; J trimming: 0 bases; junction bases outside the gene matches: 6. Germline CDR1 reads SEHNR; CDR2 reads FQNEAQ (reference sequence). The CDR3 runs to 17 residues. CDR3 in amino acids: CASSPGLAGDLSYEQYF. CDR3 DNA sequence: TGTGCCAGCAGCCCGGGACTAGCGGGGGACCTCTCCTACGAGCAGTACTTC.

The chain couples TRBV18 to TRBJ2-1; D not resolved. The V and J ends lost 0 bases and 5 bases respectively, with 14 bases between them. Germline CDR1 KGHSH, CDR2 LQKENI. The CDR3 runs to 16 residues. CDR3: CASSPPSAARDNEQFF. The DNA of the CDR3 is TGTGCCAGCTCACCACCGAGCGCCGCTCGGGACAATGAGCAGTTCTTC.

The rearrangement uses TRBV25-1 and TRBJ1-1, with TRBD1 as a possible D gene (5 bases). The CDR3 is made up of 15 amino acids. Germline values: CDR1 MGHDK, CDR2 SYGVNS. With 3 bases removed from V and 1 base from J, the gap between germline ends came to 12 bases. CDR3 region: CASSDPGTANTEAFF. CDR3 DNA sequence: TGTGCCAGCAGTGACCCCGGGACGGCGAACACTGAAGCTTTCTTT.

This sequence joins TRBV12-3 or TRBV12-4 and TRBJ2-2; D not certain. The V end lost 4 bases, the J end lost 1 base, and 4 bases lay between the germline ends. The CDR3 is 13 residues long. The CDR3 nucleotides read TGTGCCAGCAGTTCACTGAACACCGGGGAGCTGTTTTTT. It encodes CASSSLNTGELFF.

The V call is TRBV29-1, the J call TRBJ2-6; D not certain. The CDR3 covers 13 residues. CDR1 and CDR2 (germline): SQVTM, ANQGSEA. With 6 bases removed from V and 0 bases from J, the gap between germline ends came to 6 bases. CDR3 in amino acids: CSVASSGANVLTF. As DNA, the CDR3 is TGCAGCGTCGCTTCCTCTGGGGCCAACGTCCTGACTTTC. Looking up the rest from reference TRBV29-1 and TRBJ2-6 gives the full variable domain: SAVISQKPSRDICQRGTSLTIQCQVDSQVTMMFWYRQQPGQSLTLIATANQGSEATYESGFVIDKFPISRPNLTFSTLTVSNMSPEDSSIYLCSVASSGANVLTFGAGSRLTVL.

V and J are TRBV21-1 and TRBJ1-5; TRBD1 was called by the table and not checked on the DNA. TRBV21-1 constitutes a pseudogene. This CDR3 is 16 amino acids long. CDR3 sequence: CASSFRDRGQSQPQHF. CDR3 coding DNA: TGTGCCAGCAGCTTCCGGGACAGGGGGCAGTCGCAGCCCCAGCATTTT.

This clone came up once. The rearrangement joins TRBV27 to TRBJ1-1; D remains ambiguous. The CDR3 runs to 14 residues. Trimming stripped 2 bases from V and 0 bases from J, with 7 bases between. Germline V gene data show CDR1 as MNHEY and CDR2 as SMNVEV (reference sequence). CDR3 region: CASSLESMNTEAFF. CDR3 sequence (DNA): TGTGCCAGCAGTTTAGAGTCCATGAACACTGAAGCTTTCTTT.

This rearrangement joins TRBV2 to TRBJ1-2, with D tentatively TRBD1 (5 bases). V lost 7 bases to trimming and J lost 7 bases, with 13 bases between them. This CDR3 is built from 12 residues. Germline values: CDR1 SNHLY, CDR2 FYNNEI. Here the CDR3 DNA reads TGTGCCAGCACCCCAGGGATCGGTGGCTACACCTTC. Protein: CASTPGIGGYTF.

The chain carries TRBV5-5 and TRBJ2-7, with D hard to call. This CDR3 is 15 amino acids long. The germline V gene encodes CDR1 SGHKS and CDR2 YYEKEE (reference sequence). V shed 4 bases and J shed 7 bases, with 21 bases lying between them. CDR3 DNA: TGTGCCAGCAGCCCCCTAGGCACACACCTGAGTGAGCAGTACTTC. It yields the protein CASSPLGTHLSEQYF.

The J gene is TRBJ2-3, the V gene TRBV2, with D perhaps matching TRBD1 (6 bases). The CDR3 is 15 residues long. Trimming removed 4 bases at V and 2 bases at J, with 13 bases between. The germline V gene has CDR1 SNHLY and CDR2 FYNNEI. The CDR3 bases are TGTGCCAGCAGTGCCCACCACAGGGCCACAGATACGCAGTATTTT. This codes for CASSAHHRATDTQYF.

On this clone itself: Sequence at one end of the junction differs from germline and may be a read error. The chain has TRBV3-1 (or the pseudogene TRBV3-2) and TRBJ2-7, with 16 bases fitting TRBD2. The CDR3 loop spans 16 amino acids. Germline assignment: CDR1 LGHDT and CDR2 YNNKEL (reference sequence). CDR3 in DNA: TGTGCCAGCAGCCAACGCCCCGGGACTAGCGGGGGGGCCTCGGACTTC. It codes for CASSQRPGTSGGASDF.

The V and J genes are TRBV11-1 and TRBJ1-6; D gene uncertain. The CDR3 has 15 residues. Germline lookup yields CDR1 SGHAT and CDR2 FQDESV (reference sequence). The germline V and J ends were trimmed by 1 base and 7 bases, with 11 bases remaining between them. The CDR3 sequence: CASSLGPSGNSPLHF. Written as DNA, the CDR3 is TGTGCCAGCAGCTTAGGTCCCAGCGGCAATTCACCCCTCCACTTT.

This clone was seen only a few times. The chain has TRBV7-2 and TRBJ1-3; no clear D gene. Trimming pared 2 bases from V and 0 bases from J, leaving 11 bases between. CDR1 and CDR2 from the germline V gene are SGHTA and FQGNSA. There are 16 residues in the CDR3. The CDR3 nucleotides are TGTGCCAGCAGCTTACGGGGTCCAAGCTCTGGAAACACCATATATTTT. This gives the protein CASSLRGPSSGNTIYF.